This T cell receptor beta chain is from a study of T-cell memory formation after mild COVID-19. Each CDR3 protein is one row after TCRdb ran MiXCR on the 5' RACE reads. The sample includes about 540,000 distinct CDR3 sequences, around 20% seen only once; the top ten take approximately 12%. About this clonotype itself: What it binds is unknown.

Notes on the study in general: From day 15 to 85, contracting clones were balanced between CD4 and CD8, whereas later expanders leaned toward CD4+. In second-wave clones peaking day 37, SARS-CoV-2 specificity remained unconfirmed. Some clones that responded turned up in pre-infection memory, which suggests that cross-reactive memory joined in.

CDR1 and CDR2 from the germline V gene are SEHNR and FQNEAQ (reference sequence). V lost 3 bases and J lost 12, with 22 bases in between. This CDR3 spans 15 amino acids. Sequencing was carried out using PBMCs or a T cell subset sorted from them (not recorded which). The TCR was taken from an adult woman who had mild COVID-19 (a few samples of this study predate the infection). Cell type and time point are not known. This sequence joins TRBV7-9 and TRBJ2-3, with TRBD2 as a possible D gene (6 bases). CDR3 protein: CASSFKSLPGLGQYF. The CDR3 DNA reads TGTGCCAGCAGCTTTAAGTCGCTACCGGGACTCGGTCAGTATTTT.